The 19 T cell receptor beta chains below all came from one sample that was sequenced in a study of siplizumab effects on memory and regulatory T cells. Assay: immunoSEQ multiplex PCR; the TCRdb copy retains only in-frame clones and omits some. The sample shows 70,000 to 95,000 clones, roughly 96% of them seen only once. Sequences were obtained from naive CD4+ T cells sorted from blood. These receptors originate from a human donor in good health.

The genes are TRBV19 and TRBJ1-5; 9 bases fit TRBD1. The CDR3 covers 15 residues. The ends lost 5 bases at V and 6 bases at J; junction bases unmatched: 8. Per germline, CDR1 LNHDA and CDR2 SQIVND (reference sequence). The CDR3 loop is CASSVSGTGFQPQHF. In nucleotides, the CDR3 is TGTGCCAGTAGTGTCTCCGGGACAGGGTTTCAGCCCCAGCATTTT.

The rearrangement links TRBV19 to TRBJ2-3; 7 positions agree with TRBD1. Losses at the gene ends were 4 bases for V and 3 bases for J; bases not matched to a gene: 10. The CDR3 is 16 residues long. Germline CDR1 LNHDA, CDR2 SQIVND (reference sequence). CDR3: CASSTAGTARTDTQYF. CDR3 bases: TGTGCCAGTAGTACGGCCGGGACAGCTCGGACAGATACGCAGTATTTT.

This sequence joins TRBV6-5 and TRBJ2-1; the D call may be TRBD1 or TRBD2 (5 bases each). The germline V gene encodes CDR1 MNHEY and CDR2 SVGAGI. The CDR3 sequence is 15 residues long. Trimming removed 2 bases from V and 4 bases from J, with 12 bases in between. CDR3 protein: CASSYHGTPYNEQFF. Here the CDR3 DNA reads TGTGCCAGCAGTTACCACGGGACGCCTTACAATGAGCAGTTCTTC.

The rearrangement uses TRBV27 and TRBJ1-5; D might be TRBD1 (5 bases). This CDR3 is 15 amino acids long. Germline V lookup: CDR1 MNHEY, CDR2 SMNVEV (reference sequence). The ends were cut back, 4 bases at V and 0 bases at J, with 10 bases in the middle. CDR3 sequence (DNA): TGTGCCAGCAGTTCAGAGGGGCATAGCAATCAGCCCCAGCATTTT. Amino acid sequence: CASSSEGHSNQPQHF.

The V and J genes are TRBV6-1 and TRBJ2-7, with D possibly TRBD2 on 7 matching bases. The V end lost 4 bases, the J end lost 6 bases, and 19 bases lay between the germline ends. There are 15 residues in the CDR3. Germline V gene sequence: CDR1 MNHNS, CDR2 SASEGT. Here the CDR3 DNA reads TGTGCCAGCAGTGGGGGGGGGCGCCCCGGTGGCGAGCAGTACTTC. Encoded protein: CASSGGGRPGGEQYF.

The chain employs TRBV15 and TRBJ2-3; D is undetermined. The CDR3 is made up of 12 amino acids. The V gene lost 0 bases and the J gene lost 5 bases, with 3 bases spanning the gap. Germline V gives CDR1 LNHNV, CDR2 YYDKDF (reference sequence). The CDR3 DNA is TGTGCCACCAGCAGAGATGAAGATACGCAGTATTTT. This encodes CATSRDEDTQYF.

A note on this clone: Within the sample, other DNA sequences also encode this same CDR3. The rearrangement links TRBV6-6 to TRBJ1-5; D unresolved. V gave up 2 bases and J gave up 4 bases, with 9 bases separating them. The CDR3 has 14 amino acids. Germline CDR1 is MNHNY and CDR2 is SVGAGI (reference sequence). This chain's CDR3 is CASSYAGLNQPQHF. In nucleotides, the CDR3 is TGTGCCAGCAGTTACGCGGGGTTAAATCAGCCCCAGCATTTT.

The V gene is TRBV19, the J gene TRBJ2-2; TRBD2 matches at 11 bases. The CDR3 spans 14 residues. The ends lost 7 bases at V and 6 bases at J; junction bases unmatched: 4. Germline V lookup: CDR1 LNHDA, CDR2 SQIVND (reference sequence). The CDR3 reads CASISGGGSGELFF. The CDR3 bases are TGTGCCAGTATTAGCGGGGGGGGCTCCGGGGAGCTGTTTTTT.

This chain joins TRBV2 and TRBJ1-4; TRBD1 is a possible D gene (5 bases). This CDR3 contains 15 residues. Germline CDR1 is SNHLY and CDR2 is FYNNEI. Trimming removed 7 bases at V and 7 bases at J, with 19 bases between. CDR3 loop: CASTTTRSGGEKLFF. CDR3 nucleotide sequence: TGTGCCAGCACCACGACAAGGAGTGGGGGTGAAAAACTGTTTTTT.

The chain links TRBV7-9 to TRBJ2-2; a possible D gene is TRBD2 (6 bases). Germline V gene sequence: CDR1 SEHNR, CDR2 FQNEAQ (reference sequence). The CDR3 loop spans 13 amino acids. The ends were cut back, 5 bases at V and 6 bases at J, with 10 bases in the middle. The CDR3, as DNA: TGTGCCAGCAGCCCCCGCGGGGCCGGGGAGCTGTTTTTT. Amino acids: CASSPRGAGELFF. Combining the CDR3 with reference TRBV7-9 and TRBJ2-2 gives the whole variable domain DTGVSQNPRHKITKRGQNVTFRCDPISEHNRLYWYRQTLGQGPEFLTYFQNEAQLEKSRLLSDRFSAERPKGSFSTLEIQRTEQGDSAMYLCASSPRGAGELFFGEGSRLTVL.

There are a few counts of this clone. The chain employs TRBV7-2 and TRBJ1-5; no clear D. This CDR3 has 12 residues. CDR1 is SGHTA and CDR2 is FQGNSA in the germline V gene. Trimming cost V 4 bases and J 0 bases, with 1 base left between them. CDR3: CASSYSNQPQHF. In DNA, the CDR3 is TGTGCCAGCAGCTATAGCAATCAGCCCCAGCATTTT. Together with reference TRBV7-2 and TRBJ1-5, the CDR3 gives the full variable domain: GAGVSQSPSNKVTEKGKDVELRCDPISGHTALYWYRQSLGQGLEFLIYFQGNSAPDKSGLPSDRFSAERTGGSVSTLTIQRTQQEDSAVYLCASSYSNQPQHFGDGTRLSIL.

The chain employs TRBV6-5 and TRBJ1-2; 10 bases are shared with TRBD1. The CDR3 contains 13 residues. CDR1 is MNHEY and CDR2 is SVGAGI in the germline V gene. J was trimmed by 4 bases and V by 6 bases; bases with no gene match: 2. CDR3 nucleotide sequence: TGTGCCAGCAGAGGGACAGGGGTCTATGGCTACACCTTC. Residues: CASRGTGVYGYTF.

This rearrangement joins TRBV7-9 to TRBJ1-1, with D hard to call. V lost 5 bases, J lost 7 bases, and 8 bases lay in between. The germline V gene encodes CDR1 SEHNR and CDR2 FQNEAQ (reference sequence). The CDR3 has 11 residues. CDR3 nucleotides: TGTGCCAGCAGCCCGCGGGTTGAAGCTTTCTTT. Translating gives CASSPRVEAFF.

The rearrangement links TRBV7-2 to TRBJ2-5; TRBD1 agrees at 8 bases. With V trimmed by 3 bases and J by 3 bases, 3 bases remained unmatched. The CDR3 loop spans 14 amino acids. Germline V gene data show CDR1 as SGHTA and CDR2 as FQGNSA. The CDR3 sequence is CASSFDRGEETQYF. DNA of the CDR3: TGTGCCAGCAGCTTTGACAGGGGAGAAGAGACCCAGTACTTC.

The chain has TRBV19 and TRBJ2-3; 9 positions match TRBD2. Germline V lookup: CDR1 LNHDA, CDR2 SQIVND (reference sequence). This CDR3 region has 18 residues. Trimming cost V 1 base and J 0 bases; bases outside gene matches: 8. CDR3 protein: CASSIGTSATSSTDTQYF. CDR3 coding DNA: TGTGCCAGTAGTATAGGGACTAGCGCAACCTCTAGCACAGATACGCAGTATTTT. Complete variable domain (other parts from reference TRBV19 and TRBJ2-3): DGGITQSPKYLFRKEGQNVTLSCEQNLNHDAMYWYRQDPGQGLRLIYYSQIVNDFQKGDIAEGYSVSREKKESFPLTVTSAQKNPTAFYLCASSIGTSATSSTDTQYFGPGTRLTVL.

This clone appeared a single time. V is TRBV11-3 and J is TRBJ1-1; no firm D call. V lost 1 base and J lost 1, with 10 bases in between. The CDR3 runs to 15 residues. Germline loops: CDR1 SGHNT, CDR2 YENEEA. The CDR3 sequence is CASSLGFGQNTEAFF. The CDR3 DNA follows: TGTGCCAGCAGCTTAGGGTTTGGGCAGAACACTGAAGCTTTCTTT.

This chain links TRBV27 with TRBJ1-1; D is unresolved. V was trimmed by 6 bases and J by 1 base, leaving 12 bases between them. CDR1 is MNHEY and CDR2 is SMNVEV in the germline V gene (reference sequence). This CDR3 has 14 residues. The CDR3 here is CASRFRRGNTEAFF. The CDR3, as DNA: TGTGCCAGCAGGTTCCGGCGGGGGAACACTGAAGCTTTCTTT.

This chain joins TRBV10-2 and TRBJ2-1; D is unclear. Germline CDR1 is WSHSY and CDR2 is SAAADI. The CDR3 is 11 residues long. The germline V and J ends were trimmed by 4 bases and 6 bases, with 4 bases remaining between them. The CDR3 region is CASSGGNEQFF. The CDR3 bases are TGCGCCAGCAGTGGAGGCAATGAGCAGTTCTTC.

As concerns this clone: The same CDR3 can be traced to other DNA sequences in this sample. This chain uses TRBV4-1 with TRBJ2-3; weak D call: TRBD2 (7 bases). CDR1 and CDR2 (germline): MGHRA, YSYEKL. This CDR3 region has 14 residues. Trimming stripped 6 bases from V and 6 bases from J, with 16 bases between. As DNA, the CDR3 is TGCGCCAGCAGGGCGTTAGGGGGGGAGGATACGCAGTATTTT. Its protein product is CASRALGGEDTQYF.